The present T cell receptor (beta chain) was sequenced within a study of shared clonotypes between healthy human individuals. A word on this clone: Its antigen is not known.

Germline V CDR1 and CDR2: LNHDA, SQIVND (reference sequence). CDR3 length equals 16 residues. Trimming took 3 bases from V and 8 from J, leaving 17 bases between them. Findings and caveats of the study: Naive CD4 clonotype sharing across a few donors was 5% to 6%. Researchers found naive subsets generally carried larger estimated richness than memory subsets.

Method: immunoSEQ multiplex PCR; TCRdb's copy keeps in-frame clones and lacks some. Of about 2 million clones in the sample, 85% to 95% were seen once. The sequenced material came from naive CD4+ T cells sorted from blood. Subset here: CD45RA+ positively selected. The sequence derives from a man aged 18 to 30 in good health. This chain uses TRBV19 with TRBJ2-6; D is ambiguous. CDR3 bases: TGTGCCAGTAGTATCCGATTATCTCTGGGGACCAACGTCCTGACTTTC. Its translation is CASSIRLSLGTNVLTF.